The 18 T cell receptor beta chains given below trace back to one sample, sequenced in a study of patients and donors after allogeneic stem cell transplantation. TCRdb re-called the RT-PCR reads with MiXCR, one entry per CDR3 protein. This table holds tens of thousands of distinct CDR3 sequences, approximately 28% found once. The source material was blood, either unsorted or a sorted T cell fraction (not recorded which). All receptors come from a human donor who was either an allogeneic HSCT recipient or a stem cell or donor lymphocyte infusion donor (not recorded which). It is not recorded whose cells these are; they may come from a transplant donor.

This chain joins TRBV4-1 and TRBJ2-1; 7 positions agree with TRBD1. V was pared by 4 bases and J by 2 bases, with 5 bases of the junction left unmatched. CDR3 size: 15 residues. Per the germline V gene, CDR1 is MGHRA and CDR2 is YSYEKL. The CDR3 protein is CASSLLGTAYNEQFF. CDR3 DNA: TGCGCCAGCAGCCTCCTGGGGACAGCCTACAATGAGCAGTTCTTC.

This clonotype turned up a few times. The V gene is TRBV5-6, the J gene TRBJ2-3; 9 positions match TRBD1. The junction had 6 bases not matched to a gene; V was cut back by 2 bases and J by 5 bases. This CDR3 has 15 amino acids. Looked up from germline, CDR1 is SGHDT and CDR2 is YYEEEE. CDR3 region: CASSFGTGFIDTQYF. As DNA, the CDR3 is TGTGCCAGCAGCTTCGGGACAGGGTTTATAGATACGCAGTATTTT.

The chain couples TRBV6-1 to TRBJ1-1; 7 nucleotides line up with TRBD1. J gave up 2 bases and V 3 bases, and 6 bases lay outside the gene matches. The CDR3 runs to 15 residues. Germline CDR1 and CDR2: MNHNS and SASEGT. The CDR3 DNA is TGTGCCAGCAGTGACGGGACAGACGCAAACACTGAAGCTTTCTTT. Its translation is CASSDGTDANTEAFF.

The chain uses TRBV6-4 and TRBJ1-2, with D possibly being TRBD1 (6 bases). Germline V CDR1 and CDR2: MRHNA, SNTAGT. The V end lost 4 bases, the J end lost 5 bases, and 17 bases lay between the germline ends. The CDR3 is made up of 15 amino acids. DNA for the CDR3: TGTGCCAGCAGTGTCTGGGCAGGGGCCGTATATGGCTACACCTTC. This sequence encodes CASSVWAGAVYGYTF.

This clonotype was seen more than once but under ten times. The chain joins TRBV7-8 to TRBJ1-2; 8 positions match TRBD1. There are 13 residues in the CDR3. Germline V gene data show CDR1 as SGHVS and CDR2 as FQNEAQ. With V trimmed by 8 bases and J by 2 bases, 4 bases remained unmatched. CDR3 in amino acids: CASGQGMNYGYTF. DNA of the CDR3: TGTGCCAGCGGACAGGGAATGAACTATGGCTACACCTTC.

This clonotype came up a few times. The J gene is TRBJ1-2, the V gene TRBV4-3; D unresolved. CDR3 size: 12 residues. Trimming removed 0 bases at V and 2 bases at J, with 1 base between. CDR1 and CDR2 (germline): LGHNA, YSLEER. The CDR3: CASSQENYGYTF. The CDR3 DNA is TGCGCCAGCAGCCAAGAGAACTATGGCTACACCTTC.

The chain couples TRBV11-2 to TRBJ1-2; no firm D call. V lost 0 bases and J lost 4, with 12 bases in between. The CDR3 extends over 15 amino acids. The germline V gene encodes CDR1 SGHAT and CDR2 FQNNGV. The CDR3 DNA follows: TGTGCCAGCAGCTTAGACCTGGACGGAGTCTATGGCTACACCTTC. Translating gives CASSLDLDGVYGYTF.

Only a few counts were recorded for this clonotype. The chain carries TRBV20-1 and TRBJ1-2; 9 bases map to TRBD1. Trimming at V came to 8 bases and at J to 7 bases, leaving 5 bases not matched to a gene. The CDR3 contains 11 residues. The germline V gene encodes CDR1 DFQATT and CDR2 SNEGSKA (reference sequence). In DNA form, the CDR3 reads TGCAGTCCGGACAGGGGTCGTGGCTACACCTTC. Amino acid sequence: CSPDRGRGYTF.

This clonotype is judged medium-sized. The rearrangement links TRBV12-3 or TRBV12-4 to TRBJ1-5; no firm D call. V lost 6 bases and J 0 bases, leaving 9 bases between the germline ends. This CDR3 region has 14 residues. The CDR3 nucleotides are TGTGCCAGCAGCTCAGGCAATAGCAATCAGCCCCAGCATTTT. It translates to CASSSGNSNQPQHF.

The rearrangement uses TRBV29-1 and TRBJ1-1; weak D call: TRBD1 (6 bases). The CDR3 covers 12 residues. From germline, CDR1 is SQVTM and CDR2 ANQGSEA. V was clipped by 2 bases and J by 6 bases, with 10 bases between them. CDR3 region: CSVESGAPEAFF. The CDR3 DNA follows: TGCAGCGTTGAATCAGGGGCCCCTGAAGCTTTCTTT. The complete variable domain, with remaining parts taken from reference TRBV29-1 and TRBJ1-1, reads SAVISQKPSRDICQRGTSLTIQCQVDSQVTMMFWYRQQPGQSLTLIATANQGSEATYESGFVIDKFPISRPNLTFSTLTVSNMSPEDSSIYLCSVESGAPEAFFGQGTRLTVV.

This clonotype was seen only a few times. The V and J genes are TRBV12-3 or TRBV12-4 and TRBJ2-6; the D gene is possibly TRBD2 (5 bases). Trimming left V 4 bases short and J 14 bases short, with 9 bases between. This CDR3 is built from 11 residues. The CDR3 spells CASSSQRFLTF. The CDR3 DNA reads as TGTGCCAGCAGTTCACAGCGGTTCCTGACTTTC.

This chain joins TRBV11-2 and TRBJ1-1; TRBD1 matches 8 bases. There are 16 residues in the CDR3. Germline assignment: CDR1 SGHAT and CDR2 FQNNGV. The J segment lost 2 bases and the V segment lost 2 bases, leaving 7 bases of the junction unmatched. CDR3 sequence: CASSLTRQGSNTEAFF. The DNA for the CDR3 is TGTGCCAGCAGCTTAACCCGACAGGGGAGCAACACTGAAGCTTTCTTT. Looking up the rest from reference TRBV11-2 and TRBJ1-1 gives the full variable domain: EAGVAQSPRYKIIEKRQSVAFWCNPISGHATLYWYQQILGQGPKLLIQFQNNGVVDDSQLPKDRFSAERLKGVDSTLKIQPAKLEDSAVYLCASSLTRQGSNTEAFFGQGTRLTVV.

This clonotype was counted between two and nine times. CDR3 residues: CAISDWDSYGYTF. The CDR3 nucleotides are TGTGCCATCAGTGATTGGGATTCCTATGGCTACACCTTC. This chain uses TRBV10-3 with TRBJ1-2; D is uncertain. The CDR3 runs to 13 residues. Germline V gives CDR1 ENHRY, CDR2 SYGVKD. Trimming took 3 bases from V and 4 from J, leaving 9 bases between them.

The V call is TRBV29-1, the J call TRBJ2-1; D might be TRBD1 (5 bases). Trimming removed 4 bases at V and 3 bases at J, with 10 bases between. The CDR3 loop spans 13 amino acids. Germline assignment: CDR1 SQVTM and CDR2 ANQGSEA. In nucleotides, the CDR3 is TGCAGCGTTGTACAACAGGACTACAATGAGCAGTTCTTC. Translated: CSVVQQDYNEQFF.

This sequence joins TRBV28 and TRBJ1-2; no reliable D call. This CDR3 has 13 amino acids. V was pared by 3 bases and J by 8 bases, with 13 bases between. Germline V CDR1 and CDR2: MDHEN, SYDVKM. This CDR3 reads CASSLERRYGYTF. CDR3 sequence (DNA): TGTGCCAGCAGTTTGGAGCGGCGCTACGGCTACACCTTC.

This clonotype was found a few times. V and J are TRBV28 and TRBJ2-1; no clear D gene. The CDR3 loop spans 12 amino acids. V lost 5 bases and J 3 bases, leaving 5 bases between the germline ends. Looked up from germline, CDR1 is MDHEN and CDR2 is SYDVKM. The CDR3 coding sequence is TGTGCCAGCAGTCCGGGCTACAATGAGCAGTTCTTC. Protein: CASSPGYNEQFF.

In its sample, this clonotype was seen a few times. The rearrangement links TRBV7-3 to TRBJ1-1; D unresolved. V lost 5 bases and J 7 bases, leaving 11 bases between the germline ends. CDR1 and CDR2 (germline): SGHTA, FQGTGA. The CDR3 spans 12 residues. This CDR3 is CASSLGRGEAFF. The CDR3 region has the DNA TGTGCCAGCAGCCTGGGAAGAGGTGAAGCTTTCTTT.

There are a few counts of this clonotype. In DNA form, the CDR3 reads TGCAGTGCTAGAGTGTACGGCAGGACGATAACTTCACCCCTCCACTTT. Its protein product is CSARVYGRTITSPLHF. V is TRBV20-1 and J is TRBJ1-6; no clear D gene. Germline assignment: CDR1 DFQATT and CDR2 SNEGSKA (reference sequence). The CDR3 has 16 residues. Trimming removed 1 base at V and 9 bases at J, with 19 bases between.